Shown below are 6 T cell receptor beta chains from a single sample sequenced in a study of cytomegalovirus exposure and HLA in healthy donors. The method was immunoSEQ multiplex PCR; TCRdb's version includes in-frame clones alone and lacks a portion of them. The sample consists of roughly 270,000 clones, 70% to 90% of them appearing once. Sequencing was done on a sample of PBMCs. The source of these receptors is a woman between 18 and 29 years old in good health and CMV-seronegative.

The CDR3: CASSRGLGQSSEQYF. The CDR3 region has the DNA TGTGCCAGCAGCCGGGGACTGGGACAGTCAAGCGAGCAGTACTTC. The chain uses TRBV14 and TRBJ2-7, with D possibly being TRBD1 (7 bases). Germline CDR1 and CDR2: SGHDN and FVKESK. The V end lost 4 bases, the J end lost 6 bases, and 19 bases lay between the germline ends. CDR3 length: 15 residues.

As concerns this clone: The germline gene is not matched at one end of the junction; a read error may be the cause. The rearrangement joins TRBV19 to TRBJ2-3; D unclear. The CDR3 spans 13 residues. Germline V gives CDR1 LNHDA, CDR2 SQIVND (reference sequence). The CDR3 region has the DNA TGTGCCAGTAGTATAACTTGGCTAGATCCGCAGTATTTT. Protein product: CASSITWLDPQYF.

J is TRBJ2-1 and V is TRBV29-1, with TRBD2 identical over 8 bases. Germline trimming cut 4 bases from V and 1 base from J; bases unmatched to any gene: 3. This CDR3 spans 14 amino acids. Per germline, CDR1 SQVTM and CDR2 ANQGSEA. The CDR3, as DNA: TGCAGCGTTGTCAGCGGGAGTTCCTACAATGAGCAGTTCTTC. Translated: CSVVSGSSYNEQFF.

The chain carries TRBV25-1 and TRBJ2-1; perhaps TRBD2 as D (6 bases). V was clipped by 3 bases and J by 6 bases, with 18 bases between them. The CDR3 contains 16 residues. The germline gives CDR1 MGHDK, CDR2 SYGVNS. The CDR3 sequence: CASSEGRGIGGNEQFF. The CDR3 DNA follows: TGTGCCAGCAGTGAGGGACGGGGGATTGGTGGCAATGAGCAGTTCTTC. Together with reference TRBV25-1 and TRBJ2-1, the CDR3 gives the full variable domain: EADIYQTPRYLVIGTGKKITLECSQTMGHDKMYWYQQDPGMELHLIHYSYGVNSTEKGDLSSESTVSRIRTEHFPLTLESARPSHTSQYLCASSEGRGIGGNEQFFGPGTRLTVL.

The chain carries TRBV5-4 and TRBJ2-1, with 14 bases identical to TRBD2. The V and J ends lost 4 bases and 0 bases, in that order; junction bases with no gene match: 3. The CDR3 contains 17 residues. CDR1 is SGHNT, CDR2 YYREEE, per germline (reference sequence). In DNA, the CDR3 is TGTGCCAGCAGCCCCGGGACTAGCGGGAGCTCCTACAATGAGCAGTTCTTC. This encodes CASSPGTSGSSYNEQFF.

The chain recombines TRBV2 with TRBJ2-5, with D possibly matching TRBD1 (5 bases). V lost 4 bases, J lost 1 base, and 10 bases lay in between. Germline V CDR1 and CDR2: SNHLY, FYNNEI. The CDR3 totals 14 residues. This CDR3 reads CASSALTVQETQYF. CDR3 DNA: TGTGCCAGCAGTGCCTTGACAGTCCAAGAGACCCAGTACTTC.